Included here is one TCR beta chain sequence, with context. Compared with germline, one end of the junction differs, possibly owing to a read error. This sample stems from a study of T-cell reconstitution after alpha-beta-depleted transplantation in children. Germline V gene sequence: CDR1 SQVTM, CDR2 ANQGSEA. The length of the CDR3 is 11 residues. Preparation of the TCRbeta library was carried out with unique molecular identifiers. TCRdb fed the PCR reads into MiXCR, producing one record per CDR3 protein. The sample consists of hundreds of thousands of distinct CDR3 sequences, 12% of them appearing once.

The genes are TRBV29-1 and TRBJ2-3; 7 positions match TRBD2. This TCR came from a human donor who donated a stem cell graft to a child with combined immunodeficiency. The sample here was PBMCs from the stem cell graft donor, taken from the stem cell graft. The CDR3 bases are TGCAGCGCCATAAACTCGGGACTAACCCGTTTT. It codes for CSAINSGLTRF.